This is a list of T cell receptor beta chains from one sample in a study of shared clonotypes between healthy human individuals. Produced via immunoSEQ multiplex PCR; TCRdb's table is partial and in-frame only. Here the sample spans about 1.5 million clones, roughly 98% being singletons. Material for sequencing was naive CD4+ T cells sorted from blood. These receptor sequences come from a man between 25 and 39 years old in good health. CDR3s include the opening cysteine and the closing phenylalanine or tryptophan. The order of the fields is D gene, J gene, clone size, V gene, CDR3 protein, CDR3 DNA. A D gene is named only where the DNA matches it firmly. Size tells how often a clone was seen (once, few, many) or the class of an expanded clone, and some rows leave it out.

D gene: NA; J gene: TRBJ2-4; clone size: NA; V gene: TRBV10-3; CDR3 protein: CAISESGENIQYF; CDR3 DNA: TGTGCCATCAGTGAGTCGGGGGAAAACATTCAGTACTTC
D gene: NA; J gene: TRBJ1-5; clone size: once; V gene: TRBV27; CDR3 protein: CASSFQGTRQPQHF; CDR3 DNA: TGTGCCAGCAGTTTTCAGGGTACGCGGCAGCCCCAGCATTTT
D gene: TRBD2; J gene: TRBJ2-7; clone size: NA; V gene: TRBV5-4; CDR3 protein: CASSLKIPGGEQYF; CDR3 DNA: TGTGCCAGCAGCTTGAAGATTCCGGGAGGAGAGCAGTACTTC
D gene: NA; J gene: TRBJ2-6; clone size: NA; V gene: TRBV5-4; CDR3 protein: CASSSGGPPSGANVLTF; CDR3 DNA: TGTGCCAGCAGCTCCGGGGGGCCGCCCTCTGGGGCCAACGTCCTGACTTTC
D gene: NA; J gene: TRBJ2-3; clone size: NA; V gene: TRBV2; CDR3 protein: CASKQVLLRDTQYF; CDR3 DNA: TGTGCCAGCAAGCAAGTACTATTAAGGGATACGCAGTATTTT
D gene: NA; J gene: TRBJ2-7; clone size: NA; V gene: TRBV7-6; CDR3 protein: CASSLTDSPAPYEQYF; CDR3 DNA: TGTGCCAGCAGCCTTACGGACAGCCCCGCTCCCTACGAGCAGTACTTC
D gene: NA; J gene: TRBJ1-5; clone size: NA; V gene: TRBV14; CDR3 protein: CASSRFPDQPQHF; CDR3 DNA: TGTGCCAGCAGCCGCTTCCCCGATCAGCCCCAGCATTTT
D gene: NA; J gene: TRBJ1-2; clone size: NA; V gene: TRBV6-1; CDR3 protein: CASIPTDFYGYTF; CDR3 DNA: TGTGCCAGCATTCCGACAGACTTCTATGGCTACACCTTC
D gene: NA; J gene: TRBJ1-1; clone size: NA; V gene: TRBV5-4; CDR3 protein: CASRDARGGDTEAFF; CDR3 DNA: TGTGCCAGCAGAGATGCAAGGGGGGGGGACACTGAAGCTTTCTTT
D gene: NA; J gene: TRBJ2-1; clone size: NA; V gene: TRBV10-3; CDR3 protein: CAISESGLEGDEQFF; CDR3 DNA: TGTGCCATCAGTGAGTCAGGCCTCGAGGGAGATGAGCAGTTCTTC
D gene: TRBD1; J gene: TRBJ2-5; clone size: NA; V gene: TRBV19; CDR3 protein: CASSTTGGLETQYF; CDR3 DNA: TGTGCCAGTAGTACCACAGGGGGCCTGGAGACCCAGTACTTC
D gene: NA; J gene: TRBJ2-5; clone size: NA; V gene: TRBV28; CDR3 protein: CASSLIQETQYF; CDR3 DNA: TGTGCCAGCAGTTTAATACAAGAGACCCAGTACTTC
D gene: TRBD1; J gene: TRBJ1-4; clone size: NA; V gene: TRBV18; CDR3 protein: CASSYSQGSNEKLFF; CDR3 DNA: TGTGCCAGCTCATACTCACAGGGGAGTAATGAAAAACTGTTTTTT
D gene: NA; J gene: TRBJ1-1; clone size: NA; V gene: TRBV14; CDR3 protein: CASSHLAGTGAFF; CDR3 DNA: TGTGCCAGCAGCCACCTGGCGGGGACGGGAGCTTTCTTT
D gene: TRBD2; J gene: TRBJ2-7; clone size: NA; V gene: TRBV18; CDR3 protein: CASSPRVVRGSSYEQYF; CDR3 DNA: TGTGCCAGCTCACCAAGAGTTGTACGCGGGAGTAGCTACGAGCAGTACTTC
D gene: NA; J gene: TRBJ2-3; clone size: NA; V gene: TRBV9; CDR3 protein: CASSVAREGYSVPRDTQYF; CDR3 DNA: TGTGCCAGCAGCGTAGCGAGGGAAGGGTATAGCGTACCTAGAGATACGCAGTATTTT
D gene: TRBD2; J gene: TRBJ2-7; clone size: once; V gene: TRBV7-2; CDR3 protein: CASSYGLAGSYEQYF; CDR3 DNA: TGTGCCAGCAGCTACGGACTAGCGGGCTCCTACGAGCAGTACTTC
D gene: NA; J gene: TRBJ1-1; clone size: NA; V gene: TRBV9; CDR3 protein: CASSVGYMNTEAFF; CDR3 DNA: TGTGCCAGCAGCGTAGGGTACATGAACACTGAAGCTTTCTTT
D gene: TRBD1; J gene: TRBJ2-7; clone size: NA; V gene: TRBV7-6; CDR3 protein: CASSPGTASSYEQYF; CDR3 DNA: TGTGCCAGCAGCCCAGGGACAGCCAGCTCCTACGAGCAGTACTTC
D gene: NA; J gene: TRBJ2-1; clone size: NA; V gene: TRBV27; CDR3 protein: CASSLSPGVRQFF; CDR3 DNA: TGTGCCAGCAGTTTATCTCCAGGAGTGAGGCAGTTCTTC
D gene: TRBD1; J gene: TRBJ1-5; clone size: NA; V gene: TRBV10-3; CDR3 protein: CAISEGTGNQPQHF; CDR3 DNA: TGTGCCATCAGTGAGGGGACAGGTAATCAGCCCCAGCATTTT
D gene: NA; J gene: TRBJ1-5; clone size: NA; V gene: TRBV6-1; CDR3 protein: CASAGSSNQPQHF; CDR3 DNA: TGTGCCTCGGCAGGGTCGAGCAATCAGCCCCAGCATTTT
D gene: NA; J gene: TRBJ1-2; clone size: NA; V gene: TRBV13; CDR3 protein: CASSSISDSRYGYTF; CDR3 DNA: TGTGCCAGCAGCTCTATTTCGGACAGCAGATATGGCTACACCTTC
D gene: NA; J gene: TRBJ2-1; clone size: once; V gene: TRBV27; CDR3 protein: CASKGLTEQFF; CDR3 DNA: TGTGCCAGCAAAGGTCTAACTGAGCAGTTCTTC
D gene: TRBD1; J gene: TRBJ2-5; clone size: NA; V gene: TRBV28; CDR3 protein: CASSLAGQANQETQYF; CDR3 DNA: TGTGCCAGCAGTTTAGCAGGACAGGCAAACCAAGAGACCCAGTACTTC
D gene: NA; J gene: TRBJ2-7; clone size: NA; V gene: TRBV6-1; CDR3 protein: CASSVQGEDEQYF; CDR3 DNA: TGTGCCAGCAGTGTTCAGGGGGAGGACGAGCAGTACTTC
D gene: NA; J gene: TRBJ2-7; clone size: NA; V gene: TRBV6-1; CDR3 protein: CASSDPASAYEQYF; CDR3 DNA: TGTGCCAGCAGTGATCCGGCTAGTGCCTACGAGCAGTACTTC
D gene: NA; J gene: TRBJ2-2; clone size: NA; V gene: TRBV6-5; CDR3 protein: CASSYWRLSSGELFF; CDR3 DNA: TGTGCCAGCAGTTACTGGAGGTTATCATCCGGGGAGCTGTTTTTT
D gene: TRBD1; J gene: TRBJ2-5; clone size: NA; V gene: TRBV5-1; CDR3 protein: CASSSAGTGFRETQYF; CDR3 DNA: TGCGCCAGCAGCTCAGCCGGGACAGGGTTTAGAGAGACCCAGTACTTC
D gene: TRBD2; J gene: TRBJ2-1; clone size: NA; V gene: TRBV6-4; CDR3 protein: CASSDRVAGGNEQFF; CDR3 DNA: TGTGCCAGCAGTGACCGAGTAGCGGGAGGCAATGAGCAGTTCTTC
D gene: TRBD1; J gene: TRBJ2-5; clone size: NA; V gene: TRBV2; CDR3 protein: CASQRDRGRETQYF; CDR3 DNA: TGTGCCAGCCAACGGGACAGGGGGCGGGAGACCCAGTACTTC
D gene: TRBD1; J gene: TRBJ1-5; clone size: NA; V gene: TRBV28; CDR3 protein: CASSYRTGGGYSNQPQHF; CDR3 DNA: TGTGCCAGCAGTTACAGAACAGGGGGCGGGTATAGCAATCAGCCCCAGCATTTT